This T cell receptor beta chain came from a study of CD8 T cells in Susac syndrome (dated by TCRdb to about 2019). General notes on the study: Repertoire sequencing was used to test whether CD8+ T cell activation and differentiation in Susac syndrome was antigen driven. What the authors observed across the whole study: The study acknowledged that relatively few individuals were included in the TCR sequencing and HLA analysis.

On this clonotype itself: Its antigen is not yet known. The record has no base qualities; no much larger clone is one base away.

CDR1 and CDR2, looked up from the germline V gene (reference sequence), are DFQATT and SNEGSKA. V is pruned by 5 bases and J by 5 bases, leaving 3 bases of the junction without a gene match. Inclusive of the bounding cysteine and phenylalanine, the CDR3 is 13 residues long. The kept DNA is CDR3 alone, 39 bases in frame from the first base. RNA was extracted with the RNeasy kit and roughly 0.45 to 1 ug was reverse transcribed using random hexamers. The immunoSEQ multiplex PCR assay, which covers 54 Vbeta and 13 Jbeta segments, was used to amplify TCR beta CDR3 regions. To correct PCR amplification bias, a synthetic template baseline was used for both primer optimization and computational correction. Concerning the study's data processing: Reads were annotated to V, D and J genes per IMGT and analyzed with immunoSEQ Analyzer, keeping only productive sequences. To calculate clonality, Shannon entropy was normalized by log2 of the number of productive unique sequences and then subtracted from one. Public and private clones were assessed among the 100 most prevalent clones of each patient and control. Susac-specific clones were defined as absent from healthy and MS cohorts, 1052 published viral clones and other ImmuneACCESS disease sequences. TCRdb trimmed public reads at Q25 via fastp, called clones via MiXCR and kept in-frame beta chains. Rows are combined by CDR3 protein, so each entry shows the most common genes and DNA. The V and J calls shown here were made by TCRdb, not taken from the authors' results. The sample has 180,000 or so distinct CDR3 sequences on record, about 95% of them singletons. In total, the top ten clones hold 0.085% to 0.11% of the sample.

Peripheral blood CD8+ and CD4+ T cells from healthy donors, Susac syndrome patients and multiple sclerosis patients were profiled by high-throughput TCR beta sequencing. The healthy donors served as controls matched for age and sex. Bulk CD8+ and CD4+ T cells were purified by magnetic negative isolation, while CD8+ TEMRA cells were enriched using FACS. Blood was drawn into EDTA tubes, processed within 24 hours, and PBMCs were isolated by density gradient centrifugation. PBMCs intended for TCR sequencing were frozen in liquid nitrogen and were later thawed in a 37 degrees C water bath. The sorted or isolated CD4+, CD8+ and CD8+ TEMRA cells had a purity of 90% or higher.

The chain uses TRBV20-1 and TRBJ2-1, with TRBD2 identical over 10 junction bases. Input material: CD4+ T cells from PBMCs. The TCR sequence derives from a human donor in good health. CDR3 loop: CSALSGRDNEQFF. The DNA is TGCAGTGCTCTCAGCGGGAGGGACAATGAGCAGTTCTTC.